This TCR beta chain appears in the sequencing data of a study of blood T cell repertoires in COVID-19. A word on this clone: Other DNA sequences in the same sample also yield this CDR3.

The table came from immunoSEQ multiplex PCR; TCRdb's copy has only in-frame clones and leaves some out. The sample yields about 270,000 clones, more than 80% seen once. The sample was PBMCs or T cells enriched from blood (not recorded which). This clonotype originated in a young woman with acute COVID-19.

CDR3 region: CASSFGGNQPQHF. The CDR3 nucleotides are TGTGCCAGCAGTTTCGGAGGTAATCAGCCCCAGCATTTT. This rearrangement joins TRBV12-3 or TRBV12-4 to TRBJ1-5; D remains ambiguous. V was clipped by 3 bases and J by 4 bases, with 7 bases between them. This CDR3 is 13 amino acids long.